These 20 T cell receptor beta chains came from one sample sequenced in a study of beta chain features in type 1 diabetes. Every isolated RNA sample was fully reverse transcribed, so sequencing captured expressed TCRB transcripts. Generated by immunoSEQ multiplex PCR, the TCRdb table keeps only in-frame clones and is missing some. The sample yields approximately 400,000 clones, more than 13% seen once. Material for sequencing was naive CD4+ T cells from blood. These receptors were obtained from a woman aged 18-29 years in good health.

The rearrangement links TRBV5-1 to TRBJ2-2, with 10 bases identical to TRBD2. The trim removed 3 bases at V and 1 base at J, leaving 0 bases unmatched. The CDR3 is 15 residues long. The germline gives CDR1 SGHRS, CDR2 YFSETQ. The CDR3 reads CASSWTSGNTGELFF. The CDR3 DNA reads as TGCGCCAGCAGCTGGACTAGCGGGAACACCGGGGAGCTGTTTTTT.

The chain carries TRBV28 and TRBJ1-2, with 9 bases that match TRBD1. CDR1 MDHEN and CDR2 SYDVKM come from the germline V gene. V shed 1 base, J shed 7 bases, and the junction held 4 bases outside the gene matches. This CDR3 has 14 amino acids. CDR3 in amino acids: CASSLSGTGFGYTF. DNA for the CDR3: TGTGCCAGCAGTTTATCCGGGACAGGGTTTGGCTACACCTTC.

In this sample, this clone turned up a few times. The rearrangement joins TRBV15 to TRBJ1-2; D remains ambiguous. The CDR3 has 17 residues. V lost 5 bases, J lost 8 bases, and 27 bases lay in between. CDR1 is LNHNV, CDR2 YYDKDF, per germline (reference sequence). CDR3 in DNA: TGTGCCACCAGCTCGAAGCGCCCCTCATATAGAATGGAAGGCTACACCTTC. It is translated as CATSSKRPSYRMEGYTF.

There are a few counts of this clone. This chain joins TRBV28 and TRBJ2-7, with 7 nucleotides matching TRBD2. V shed 4 bases and J 2 bases; nucleotides not matched to a gene: 5. Germline-derived CDR1 and CDR2 are MDHEN and SYDVKM. This CDR3 is built from 14 residues. CDR3 protein: CASSYPGGPYEQYF. DNA of the CDR3: TGTGCCAGCAGTTATCCGGGAGGTCCCTACGAGCAGTACTTC. Complete variable domain (other parts from reference TRBV28 and TRBJ2-7): DVKVTQSSRYLVKRTGEKVFLECVQDMDHENMFWYRQDPGLGLRLIYFSYDVKMKEKGDIPEGYSVSREKKERFSLILESASTNQTSMYLCASSYPGGPYEQYFGPGTRLTVT.

The table lists this clone with a few counts. The genes are TRBV27 and TRBJ2-1; 10 bases match TRBD2. CDR1 is MNHEY, CDR2 SMNVEV, per germline (reference sequence). The CDR3 totals 14 residues. V was clipped by 2 bases and J by 15 bases; unmatched bases: 10. This CDR3 reads CASSLTLAGPSRFF. CDR3 nucleotides: TGTGCCAGCAGTTTAACACTAGCGGGGCCAAGTCGGTTCTTC.

This clone showed up just a few times. The V gene is TRBV28, the J gene TRBJ2-4, with a tentative D call TRBD1 (9 bases). Deletions cut 5 bases from V and 5 bases from J, with 19 bases between. The CDR3 runs to 16 residues. Germline loops: CDR1 MDHEN, CDR2 SYDVKM. The CDR3 here is CASSLGGGQGQNIQYF. The CDR3 region has the DNA TGTGCCAGCAGTCTCGGGGGGGGACAGGGCCAAAACATTCAGTACTTC.

The chain is built from TRBV30 and TRBJ2-5, with D perhaps TRBD1 (6 bases). The V gene lost 0 bases and the J gene lost 5 bases, with 16 bases spanning the gap. Germline V gene data show CDR1 as GTSNPN and CDR2 as SVGIG (reference sequence). The CDR3 consists of 15 residues. CDR3 residues: CAWSVPQGVPETQYF. CDR3 nucleotides: TGTGCCTGGAGTGTACCACAGGGTGTCCCGGAGACCCAGTACTTC.

This clone turned up a few times. V is TRBV5-6 and J is TRBJ1-2; 8 bases align to TRBD1. This CDR3 has 14 residues. V shed 4 bases, J shed 2 bases, and the junction held 4 bases outside the gene matches. Germline V gene data show CDR1 as SGHDT and CDR2 as YYEEEE. This CDR3 reads CASSRGQGNYGYTF. CDR3 coding DNA: TGTGCCAGCAGCCGAGGACAGGGAAACTATGGCTACACCTTC.

The chain combines TRBV30 with TRBJ2-1; possibly TRBD1 for D (6 bases). The CDR3 has 14 residues. Germline loops: CDR1 GTSNPN, CDR2 SVGIG (reference sequence). V shed 5 bases and J shed 1 base, with 12 bases lying between them. CDR3 region: CAWCQGISYNEQFF. CDR3 bases: TGTGCCTGGTGCCAGGGGATATCCTACAATGAGCAGTTCTTC.

The chain is built from TRBV9 and TRBJ1-2; D unclear. V was cut by 2 bases and J by 6 bases, with 11 bases left in between. The CDR3 is 13 amino acids. CDR1 SGDLS and CDR2 YYNGEE come from the germline V gene. CDR3 DNA sequence: TGTGCCAGCAGCGTGATGGCTCGGGATGGCTACACCTTC. Its translation is CASSVMARDGYTF.

This clone was seen only a few times. This chain joins TRBV30 and TRBJ2-5; 16 positions match TRBD2. This CDR3 spans 19 amino acids. V shed 3 bases, J shed 5 bases, and the junction held 15 bases outside the gene matches. Per the germline V gene, CDR1 is GTSNPN and CDR2 is SVGIG (reference sequence). The CDR3: CAWSGPPGLAGGPGETQYF. The CDR3 region has the DNA TGTGCCTGGAGCGGACCACCGGGACTAGCGGGAGGGCCCGGGGAGACCCAGTACTTC.

This chain uses TRBV20-1 with TRBJ1-1; D perhaps matches TRBD1 (5 bases). The CDR3 runs to 11 residues. Trimming cost V 5 bases and J 5 bases, with 9 bases left between them. CDR1 and CDR2 from the germline V gene are DFQATT and SNEGSKA (reference sequence). In DNA form, the CDR3 reads TGCAGTGCTCCAGGGTATACTGAAGCTTTCTTT. The encoded protein is CSAPGYTEAFF.

In its sample, this clone was seen a few times. The chain joins TRBV5-4 to TRBJ2-1, with TRBD1 as a possible D gene (6 bases). The CDR3 is 13 residues long. Germline V gives CDR1 SGHNT, CDR2 YYREEE (reference sequence). Trimming removed 5 bases at V and 7 bases at J, with 13 bases between. The CDR3 DNA follows: TGTGCCAGCAGTTTCCGAGGGGGTAATGAGCAGTTCTTC. Its translation is CASSFRGGNEQFF.

V usage is TRBV5-4 and J usage is TRBJ2-3, with TRBD1 matching over 7 bases. J gave up 1 base and V 4 bases, and 12 bases lay outside the gene matches. This CDR3 spans 17 amino acids. Per germline, CDR1 SGHNT and CDR2 YYREEE (reference sequence). In nucleotides, the CDR3 is TGTGCCAGCAGCGAAGGGACAGCGACTTTTCGCACAGATACGCAGTATTTT. The encoded protein is CASSEGTATFRTDTQYF.

This clone has only a few counts. This sequence joins TRBV27 and TRBJ2-2, with a tentative D call TRBD1 (6 bases). V lost 8 bases and J lost 4, with 17 bases in between. Germline lookup yields CDR1 MNHEY and CDR2 SMNVEV (reference sequence). This CDR3 contains 15 residues. The CDR3 here is CASSSQGLPTGELFF. CDR3 in DNA: TGTGCCAGCTCTTCGCAGGGGCTTCCCACCGGGGAGCTGTTTTTT.

The V gene is TRBV18, the J gene TRBJ2-7, with 15 bases fitting TRBD2. With 2 bases clipped from V and 2 bases from J, the junction kept 4 bases outside the gene matches. CDR1 is KGHSH and CDR2 is LQKENI in the germline V gene. This CDR3 comprises 17 residues. CDR3 in amino acids: CASSPGTSGRTPYEQYF. The CDR3 bases are TGTGCCAGCTCACCAGGGACTAGCGGGAGGACTCCCTACGAGCAGTACTTC.

This clone appeared a few times. The chain employs TRBV30 and TRBJ2-1; 8 nucleotides match TRBD2. In germline, CDR1 is GTSNPN, CDR2 SVGIG (reference sequence). With 8 bases clipped from V and 4 bases from J, the junction kept 16 bases outside the gene matches. The CDR3 spans 16 residues. CDR3 sequence (DNA): TGTGCCAGTGCGGGACCCCCGGGGGGGGGATACAATGAGCAGTTCTTC. It encodes CASAGPPGGGYNEQFF.

The V and J genes are TRBV4-1 and TRBJ2-2; 7 positions match TRBD1. The CDR3 covers 15 residues. CDR1 is MGHRA and CDR2 is YSYEKL in the germline V gene. The V gene end was trimmed by 5 bases and the J gene end by 3 bases; junction bases not matched to a gene: 6. The CDR3 DNA reads as TGCGCCAGCAGCTCCGGGACAGCATACACCGGGGAGCTGTTTTTT. The encoded protein is CASSSGTAYTGELFF.

This clone has more than one count but fewer than ten. This chain joins TRBV6-1 and TRBJ2-3, with D perhaps TRBD2 (5 bases). The V gene lost 7 bases and the J gene lost 2 bases, with 25 bases spanning the gap. Looked up from germline, CDR1 is MNHNS and CDR2 is SASEGT. The CDR3 totals 18 residues. The DNA of the CDR3 is TGTGCCAGCACTGACCTGGGTCTCGGGGTCTCCGCCACAGATACGCAGTATTTT. Its translation is CASTDLGLGVSATDTQYF.

This clone was observed a handful of times. The chain links TRBV7-9 to TRBJ1-5, with 7 bases that match TRBD1. Germline CDR1 reads SEHNR; CDR2 reads FQNEAQ (reference sequence). After removal of 5 bases from V and 2 bases from J, the junction contained 9 bases not matched to a gene. The CDR3 totals 16 residues. CDR3 sequence: CASSPGGGNGNQPQHF. In DNA form, the CDR3 reads TGTGCCAGCAGCCCCGGAGGGGGCAACGGCAATCAGCCCCAGCATTTT. Combining the CDR3 with reference TRBV7-9 and TRBJ1-5 gives the whole variable domain DTGVSQNPRHKITKRGQNVTFRCDPISEHNRLYWYRQTLGQGPEFLTYFQNEAQLEKSRLLSDRFSAERPKGSFSTLEIQRTEQGDSAMYLCASSPGGGNGNQPQHFGDGTRLSIL.